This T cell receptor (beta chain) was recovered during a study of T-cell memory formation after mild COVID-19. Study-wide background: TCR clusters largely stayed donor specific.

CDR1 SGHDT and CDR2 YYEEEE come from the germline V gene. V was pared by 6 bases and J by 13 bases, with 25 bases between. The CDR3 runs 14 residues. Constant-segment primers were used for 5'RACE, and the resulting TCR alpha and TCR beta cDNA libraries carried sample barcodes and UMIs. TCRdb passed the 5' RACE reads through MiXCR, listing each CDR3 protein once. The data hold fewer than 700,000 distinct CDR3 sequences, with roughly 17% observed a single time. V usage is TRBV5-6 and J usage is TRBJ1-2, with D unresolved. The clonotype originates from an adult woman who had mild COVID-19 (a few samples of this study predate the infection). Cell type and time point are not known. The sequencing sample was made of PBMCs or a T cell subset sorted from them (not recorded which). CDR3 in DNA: TGTGCCAGCAACGAGGGAGATCTCCCCTTATCGGGCACCTTC. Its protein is CASNEGDLPLSGTF.